The 10 T cell receptor beta chains reported below all come from one sample, sequenced in a study of blood T cell repertoires in COVID-19. TCRdb's table, derived via immunoSEQ multiplex PCR, lists solely in-frame clones and lacks some. The sample lists tens of thousands of clones; around nine tenths were seen once. Material for sequencing was peripheral blood. Receptors originate from a human donor in a cohort sampled during active COVID-19.

The rearrangement uses TRBV2 and TRBJ2-2; the match to TRBD2 covers 15 bases. V was clipped by 6 bases and J by 5 bases; unmatched bases: 10. CDR1 is SNHLY and CDR2 is FYNNEI in the germline V gene. This CDR3 is built from 18 residues. CDR3 sequence (DNA): TGTGCCAGCAGAACCGGGACTAGCGGGGGGATTGATACCGGGGAGCTGTTTTTT. Translating it yields CASRTGTSGGIDTGELFF.

This chain links TRBV25-1 with TRBJ2-1, with no clear D. Germline lookup yields CDR1 MGHDK and CDR2 SYGVNS. The V and J ends lost 5 bases and 0 bases respectively, with 11 bases between them. The CDR3 has 15 amino acids. CDR3 sequence (DNA): TGTGCCAGCAGTTTGTCTCTTAGCTCCTACAATGAGCAGTTCTTC. Translating it yields CASSLSLSSYNEQFF.

The chain is built from TRBV5-5 and TRBJ2-7; 11 nucleotides agree with TRBD1. CDR1 and CDR2 (germline): SGHKS, YYEKEE (reference sequence). The junction had 4 bases not matched to a gene; V was cut back by 2 bases and J by 6 bases. CDR3 length: 14 residues. CDR3 nucleotides: TGTGCCAGCAGCTTTGGACAGGGGGCTGGCGAGCAGTACTTC. Its translation: CASSFGQGAGEQYF.

This sequence joins TRBV27 and TRBJ2-3; 8 bases fit TRBD2. Germline lookup yields CDR1 MNHEY and CDR2 SMNVEV (reference sequence). The CDR3 extends over 17 amino acids. Trimming cost V 3 bases and J 6 bases; bases outside gene matches: 14. The CDR3, as DNA: TGTGCCAGCAGTTTCGGCGGGGGGCCGTTTATTATGGATACGCAGTATTTT. Its translation is CASSFGGGPFIMDTQYF.

This chain uses TRBV5-1 with TRBJ2-1, with D possibly TRBD2 on 5 matching bases. CDR1 is SGHRS, CDR2 YFSETQ, per germline. The V end lost 2 bases, the J end lost 6 bases, and 12 bases lay between the germline ends. The CDR3 sequence is 14 residues long. The CDR3, as DNA: TGCGCCAGCAGCTTTTTAGCGAACTCCAATGAGCAGTTCTTC. Amino acids: CASSFLANSNEQFF.

This clone was observed a few times. The chain links TRBV5-1 to TRBJ2-3, with a possible D match to TRBD1 (6 bases). Trimming took 2 bases from V and 2 from J, leaving 9 bases between them. The germline gives CDR1 SGHRS, CDR2 YFSETQ. The CDR3 runs 14 residues. Written as DNA, the CDR3 is TGCGCCAGCAGCTTAGGGGACAACACAGATACGCAGTATTTT. This sequence encodes CASSLGDNTDTQYF.

The chain joins TRBV29-1 to TRBJ1-4; 9 nucleotides agree with TRBD1. J lost 5 bases, V lost 4 bases, and 5 bases had no gene match. CDR3 size: 14 residues. Germline V gene data show CDR1 as SQVTM and CDR2 as ANQGSEA. CDR3 DNA: TGCAGCGTTGCGGGGGACAGGGAAAATGAAAAACTGTTTTTT. Translating gives CSVAGDRENEKLFF.

The CDR3 nucleotides read TGCGCCAGCAGCTTGGAGGGACTAGGGGGCGGGGAGCTGTTTTTT. This translates into CASSLEGLGGGELFF. The chain employs TRBV5-1 and TRBJ2-2; 8 bases map to TRBD2. The CDR3 extends over 15 amino acids. CDR1 SGHRS and CDR2 YFSETQ come from the germline V gene. Unmatched junction bases numbered 5, after V lost 0 bases and J lost 7 bases.

This chain connects TRBV6-5 to TRBJ1-6; D is possibly TRBD1 (5 bases). CDR1 and CDR2 from the germline V gene are MNHEY and SVGAGI. V was pared by 6 bases and J by 5 bases, with 11 bases between. This CDR3 has 14 residues. As DNA, the CDR3 is TGTGCCAGCAGAACAGACAGAAATAATTCACCCCTCCACTTT. Protein product: CASRTDRNNSPLHF.

V is TRBV6-2 or TRBV6-3 and J is TRBJ1-5; D unclear. The CDR3 loop spans 14 amino acids. V gave up 2 bases and J gave up 0 bases, with 5 bases separating them. CDR1 and CDR2 from the germline V gene are MNHEY and SVGEGT. CDR3 loop: CASSYVASNQPQHF. CDR3 nucleotides: TGTGCCAGCAGTTACGTGGCTAGCAATCAGCCCCAGCATTTT.